This TCR beta chain was identified during a study of cytomegalovirus exposure and HLA in healthy donors. Study-wide results and limits: V- and J-gene trimming of TCR beta was linked (in a later analysis) to a missense DCLRE1C variant. Across donors, sequencing depth was assumed by presence/absence analyses to be roughly uniform.

With 60 Vbeta and 13 Jbeta primers, the PCR was carried out. Profiling relied on immunoSEQ multiplex PCR, and the TCRdb table lists in-frame clones only, not all of them. The table includes more than 140,000 clones, 82% detected once. The germline CDR1 and CDR2 sequences are LGHNA and YNFKEQ. Deletions cut 0 bases from V and 0 bases from J, with 12 bases between. The CDR3 totals 16 residues. As concerns this clone: The antigen remains undetermined.

This chain connects TRBV4-2 to TRBJ2-7; D is perhaps TRBD2 (6 bases). This receptor was obtained from a woman between 35 and 50 years old in good health and CMV-seronegative. Sequencing used PBMCs. This CDR3 reads CASSQEASAISYEQYF. The CDR3 coding sequence is TGTGCCAGCAGCCAAGAGGCTAGCGCAATCTCCTACGAGCAGTACTTC.